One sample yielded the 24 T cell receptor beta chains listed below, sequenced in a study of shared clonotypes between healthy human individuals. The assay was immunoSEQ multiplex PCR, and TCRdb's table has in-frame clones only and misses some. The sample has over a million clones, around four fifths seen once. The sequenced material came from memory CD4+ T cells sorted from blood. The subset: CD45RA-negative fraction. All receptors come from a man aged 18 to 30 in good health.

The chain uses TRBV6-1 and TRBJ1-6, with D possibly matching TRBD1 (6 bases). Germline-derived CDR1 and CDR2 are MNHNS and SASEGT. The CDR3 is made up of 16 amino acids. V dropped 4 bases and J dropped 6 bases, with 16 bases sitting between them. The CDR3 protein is CASSATQTGGNSPLHF. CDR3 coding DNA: TGTGCCAGCAGTGCAACCCAGACAGGTGGTAATTCACCCCTCCACTTT.

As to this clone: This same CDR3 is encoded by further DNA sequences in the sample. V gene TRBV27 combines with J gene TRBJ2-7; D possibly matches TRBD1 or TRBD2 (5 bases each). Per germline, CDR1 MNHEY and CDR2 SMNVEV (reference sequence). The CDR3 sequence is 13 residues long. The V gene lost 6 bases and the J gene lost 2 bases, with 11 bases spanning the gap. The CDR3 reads CASSRDGPYEQYF. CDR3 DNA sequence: TGTGCCAGCAGCCGGGACGGTCCCTACGAGCAGTACTTC.

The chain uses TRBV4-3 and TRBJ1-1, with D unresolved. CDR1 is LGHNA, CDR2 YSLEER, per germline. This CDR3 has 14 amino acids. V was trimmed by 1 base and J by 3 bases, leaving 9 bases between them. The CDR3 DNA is TGCGCCAGCAGCCAAGCGGGGAGATACACTGAAGCTTTCTTT. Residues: CASSQAGRYTEAFF.

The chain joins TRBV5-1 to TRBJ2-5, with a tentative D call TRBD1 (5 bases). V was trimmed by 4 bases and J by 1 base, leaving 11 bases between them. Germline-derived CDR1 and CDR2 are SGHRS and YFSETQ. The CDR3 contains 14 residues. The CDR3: CASSPGQGQETQYF. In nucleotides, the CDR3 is TGCGCCAGCAGCCCGGGTCAGGGCCAAGAGACCCAGTACTTC.

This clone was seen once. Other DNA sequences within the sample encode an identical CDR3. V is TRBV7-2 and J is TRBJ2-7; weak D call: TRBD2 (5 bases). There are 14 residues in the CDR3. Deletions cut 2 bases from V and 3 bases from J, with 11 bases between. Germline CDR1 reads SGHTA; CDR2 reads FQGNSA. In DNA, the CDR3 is TGTGCCAGCAGCTTAAGTGGACTCAACTACGAGCAGTACTTC. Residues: CASSLSGLNYEQYF.

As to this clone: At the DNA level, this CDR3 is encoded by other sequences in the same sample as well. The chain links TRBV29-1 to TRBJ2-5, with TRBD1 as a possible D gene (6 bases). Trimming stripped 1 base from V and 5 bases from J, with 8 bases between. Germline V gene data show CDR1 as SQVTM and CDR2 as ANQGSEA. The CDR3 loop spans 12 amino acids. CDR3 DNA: TGCAGCGTTGAAGGGGGGCGGGAGACCCAGTACTTC. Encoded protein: CSVEGGRETQYF.

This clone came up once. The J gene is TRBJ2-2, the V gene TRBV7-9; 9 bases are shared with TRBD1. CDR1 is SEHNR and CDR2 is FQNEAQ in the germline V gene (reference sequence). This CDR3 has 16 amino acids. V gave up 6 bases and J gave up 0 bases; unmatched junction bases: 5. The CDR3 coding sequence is TGTGCCAGCAGAACCGGGACAGGGTCGAACACCGGGGAGCTGTTTTTT. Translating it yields CASRTGTGSNTGELFF.

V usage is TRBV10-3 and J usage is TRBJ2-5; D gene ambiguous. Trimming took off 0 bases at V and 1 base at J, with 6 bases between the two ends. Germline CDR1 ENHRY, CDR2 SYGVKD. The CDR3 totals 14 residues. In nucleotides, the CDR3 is TGTGCCATCAGTGAGTCTACCATCCAAGAGACCCAGTACTTC. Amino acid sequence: CAISESTIQETQYF.

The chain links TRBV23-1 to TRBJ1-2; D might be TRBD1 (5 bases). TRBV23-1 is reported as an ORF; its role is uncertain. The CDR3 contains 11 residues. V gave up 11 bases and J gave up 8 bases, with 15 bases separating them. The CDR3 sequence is CAGKDRLGYTF. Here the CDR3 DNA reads TGCGCCGGTAAAGACAGATTGGGCTACACCTTC.

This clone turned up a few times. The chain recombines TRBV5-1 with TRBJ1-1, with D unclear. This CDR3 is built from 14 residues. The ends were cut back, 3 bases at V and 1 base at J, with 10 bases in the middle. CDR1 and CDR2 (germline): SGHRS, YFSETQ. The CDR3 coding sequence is TGCGCCAGCAGCTCCAATCGGCAGAACACTGAAGCTTTCTTT. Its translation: CASSSNRQNTEAFF.

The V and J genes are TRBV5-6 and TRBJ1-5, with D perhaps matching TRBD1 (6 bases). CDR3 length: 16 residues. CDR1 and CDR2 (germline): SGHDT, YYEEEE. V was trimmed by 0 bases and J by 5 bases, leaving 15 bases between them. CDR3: CASSLGGRGVYQPQHF. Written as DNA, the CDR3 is TGTGCCAGCAGCTTGGGCGGAAGGGGGGTGTATCAGCCCCAGCATTTT.

The CDR3 loop is CASKPGSFYNEQFF. The CDR3 DNA is TGTGCCAGTAAGCCGGGATCGTTCTACAATGAGCAGTTCTTC. The chain carries TRBV19 and TRBJ2-1; tentative D call: TRBD2 (5 bases). Germline CDR1 reads LNHDA; CDR2 reads SQIVND (reference sequence). The CDR3 is 14 amino acids. The V end was cut by 7 bases, the J end by 3 bases, with 13 bases between. Using reference TRBV19 and TRBJ2-1 for the parts outside the CDR3, the full variable domain is DGGITQSPKYLFRKEGQNVTLSCEQNLNHDAMYWYRQDPGQGLRLIYYSQIVNDFQKGDIAEGYSVSREKKESFPLTVTSAQKNPTAFYLCASKPGSFYNEQFFGPGTRLTVL.

CDR3 in DNA: TGTGCCAGCAGCCCCAGCGGGGGGGCGGGGGAGCAGTACTTC. Translated, it gives CASSPSGGAGEQYF. The chain carries TRBV11-2 and TRBJ2-7; 10 bases align to TRBD2. The V gene's germline CDR1 is SGHAT and CDR2 FQNNGV. The V gene end was trimmed by 5 bases and the J gene end by 7 bases; junction bases not matched to a gene: 8. The CDR3 runs to 14 residues.

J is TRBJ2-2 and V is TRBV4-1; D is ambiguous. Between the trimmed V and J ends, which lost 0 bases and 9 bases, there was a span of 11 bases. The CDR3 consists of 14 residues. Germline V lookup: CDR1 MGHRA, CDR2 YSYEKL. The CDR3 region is CASSQDRAIWELFF. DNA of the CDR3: TGCGCCAGCAGCCAAGATAGGGCCATATGGGAGCTGTTTTTT.

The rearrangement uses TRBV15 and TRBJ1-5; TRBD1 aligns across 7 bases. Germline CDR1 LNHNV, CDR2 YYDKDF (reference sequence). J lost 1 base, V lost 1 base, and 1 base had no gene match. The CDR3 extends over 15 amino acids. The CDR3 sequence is CATSRGQGSNQPQHF. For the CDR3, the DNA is TGTGCCACCAGCAGAGGACAGGGAAGCAATCAGCCCCAGCATTTT.

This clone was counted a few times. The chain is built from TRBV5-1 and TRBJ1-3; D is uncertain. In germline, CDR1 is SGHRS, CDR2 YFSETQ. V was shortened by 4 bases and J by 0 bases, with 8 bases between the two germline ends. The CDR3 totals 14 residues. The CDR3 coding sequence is TGCGCCAGCAGCATCGGTAACTCTGGAAACACCATATATTTT. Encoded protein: CASSIGNSGNTIYF.

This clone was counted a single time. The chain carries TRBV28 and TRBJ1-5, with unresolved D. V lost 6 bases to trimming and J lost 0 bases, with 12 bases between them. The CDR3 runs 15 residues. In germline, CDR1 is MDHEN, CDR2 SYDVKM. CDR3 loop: CASRIGGNSNQPQHF. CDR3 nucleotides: TGTGCCAGCAGGATTGGAGGGAATAGCAATCAGCCCCAGCATTTT.

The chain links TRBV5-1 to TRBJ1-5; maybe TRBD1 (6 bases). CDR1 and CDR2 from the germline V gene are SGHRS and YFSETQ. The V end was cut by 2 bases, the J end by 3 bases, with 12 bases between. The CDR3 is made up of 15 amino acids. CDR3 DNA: TGCGCCAGCAGCTTAAACCCAGGGGACAATCAGCCCCAGCATTTT. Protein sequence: CASSLNPGDNQPQHF.

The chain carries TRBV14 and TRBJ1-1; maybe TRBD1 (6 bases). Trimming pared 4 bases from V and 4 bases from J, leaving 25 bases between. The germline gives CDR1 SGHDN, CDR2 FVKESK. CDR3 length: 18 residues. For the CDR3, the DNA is TGTGCCAGCAGCCCCCAGGGGCAGCTAAGGGGACCCCTCACTGAAGCTTTCTTT. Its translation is CASSPQGQLRGPLTEAFF. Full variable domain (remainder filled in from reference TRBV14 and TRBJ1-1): EAGVTQFPSHSVIEKGQTVTLRCDPISGHDNLYWYRRVMGKEIKFLLHFVKESKQDESGMPNNRFLAERTGGTYSTLKVQPAELEDSGVYFCASSPQGQLRGPLTEAFFGQGTRLTVV.

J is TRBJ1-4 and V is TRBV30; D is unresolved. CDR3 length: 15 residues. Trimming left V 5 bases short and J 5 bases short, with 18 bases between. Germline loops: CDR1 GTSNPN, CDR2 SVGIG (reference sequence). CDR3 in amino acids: CAWSLSGLVNEKLFF. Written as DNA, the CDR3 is TGTGCCTGGTCTTTATCTGGACTGGTAAATGAAAAACTGTTTTTT.

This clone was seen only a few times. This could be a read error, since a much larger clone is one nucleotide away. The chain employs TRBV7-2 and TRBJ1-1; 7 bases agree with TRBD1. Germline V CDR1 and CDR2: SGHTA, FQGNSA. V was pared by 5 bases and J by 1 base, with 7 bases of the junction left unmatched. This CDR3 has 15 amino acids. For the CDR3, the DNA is TGTGCCAGCAGCCCTAGACAGGGAAAGAACACTGAAGCTTTCTTT. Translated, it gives CASSPRQGKNTEAFF.

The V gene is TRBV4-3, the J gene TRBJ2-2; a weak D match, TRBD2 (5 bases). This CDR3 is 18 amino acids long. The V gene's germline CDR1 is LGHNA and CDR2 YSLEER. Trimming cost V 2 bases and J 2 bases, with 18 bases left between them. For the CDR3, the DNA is TGCGCCAGCAGCCAAATGGTACTAGAGGGATATAACACCGGGGAGCTGTTTTTT. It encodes CASSQMVLEGYNTGELFF.

CDR3 sequence: CASSQDSQGSYNEQFF. The CDR3 region has the DNA TGCGCCAGCAGCCAAGATTCACAGGGCTCCTACAATGAGCAGTTCTTC. The rearrangement uses TRBV4-1 and TRBJ2-1; a weak D match, TRBD1 (6 bases). Germline CDR1 reads MGHRA; CDR2 reads YSYEKL. The CDR3 length is 16 residues. V was trimmed by 0 bases and J by 0 bases, leaving 9 bases between them.

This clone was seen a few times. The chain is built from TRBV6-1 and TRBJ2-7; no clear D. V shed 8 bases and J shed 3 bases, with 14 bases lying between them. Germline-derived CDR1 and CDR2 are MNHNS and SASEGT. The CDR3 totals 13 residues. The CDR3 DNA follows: TGTGCCAGCGGGGAAAGGGTCCACTACGAGCAGTACTTC. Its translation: CASGERVHYEQYF.